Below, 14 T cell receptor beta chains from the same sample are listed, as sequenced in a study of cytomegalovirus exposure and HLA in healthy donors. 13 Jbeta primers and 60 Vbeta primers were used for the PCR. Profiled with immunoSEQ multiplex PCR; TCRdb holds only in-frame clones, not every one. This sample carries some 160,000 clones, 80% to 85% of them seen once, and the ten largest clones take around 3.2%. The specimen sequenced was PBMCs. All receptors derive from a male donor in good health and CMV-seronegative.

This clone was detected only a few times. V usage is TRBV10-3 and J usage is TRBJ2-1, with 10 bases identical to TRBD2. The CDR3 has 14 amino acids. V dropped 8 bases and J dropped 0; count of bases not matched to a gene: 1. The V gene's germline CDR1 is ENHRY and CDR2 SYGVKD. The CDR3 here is CAISSGSSYNEQFF. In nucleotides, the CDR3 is TGTGCCATCTCTAGCGGGAGCTCCTACAATGAGCAGTTCTTC.

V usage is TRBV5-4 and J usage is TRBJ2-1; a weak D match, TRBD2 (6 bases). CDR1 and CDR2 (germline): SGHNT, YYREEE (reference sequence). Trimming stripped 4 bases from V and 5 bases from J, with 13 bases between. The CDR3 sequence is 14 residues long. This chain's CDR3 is CASSTSGRNNEQFF. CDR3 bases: TGTGCCAGCAGCACCTCCGGGAGAAACAATGAGCAGTTCTTC.

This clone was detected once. For the CDR3, the DNA is TGCAGCGTCGAGCGGGGCAGCTCCTACGAGCAGTACTTC. This codes for CSVERGSSYEQYF. V usage is TRBV29-1 and J usage is TRBJ2-7; TRBD2 agrees at 7 bases. From germline, CDR1 is SQVTM and CDR2 ANQGSEA. The junction had 5 bases not matched to a gene; V was cut back by 6 bases and J by 0 bases. The CDR3 is made up of 13 amino acids.

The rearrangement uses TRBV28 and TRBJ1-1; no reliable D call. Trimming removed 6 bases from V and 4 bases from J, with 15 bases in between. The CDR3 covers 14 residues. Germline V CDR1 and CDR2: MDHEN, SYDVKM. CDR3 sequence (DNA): TGTGCCAGCAGCCTAGCCCGGAGGAGCACTGAAGCTTTCTTT. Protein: CASSLARRSTEAFF. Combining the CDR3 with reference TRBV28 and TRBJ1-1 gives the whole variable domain DVKVTQSSRYLVKRTGEKVFLECVQDMDHENMFWYRQDPGLGLRLIYFSYDVKMKEKGDIPEGYSVSREKKERFSLILESASTNQTSMYLCASSLARRSTEAFFGQGTRLTVV.

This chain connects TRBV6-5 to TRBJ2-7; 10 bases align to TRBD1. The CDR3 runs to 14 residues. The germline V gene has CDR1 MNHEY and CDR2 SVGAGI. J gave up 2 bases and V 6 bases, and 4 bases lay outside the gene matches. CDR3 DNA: TGTGCCAGCAGATGGGGACAGGGGCCCTACGAGCAGTACTTC. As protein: CASRWGQGPYEQYF.

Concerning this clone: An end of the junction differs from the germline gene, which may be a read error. Written as DNA, the CDR3 is TGTTCCAGCAGCTTCGGACAGGCAGGTACCTCCTATGGCTACACCTTC. Its protein product is CSSSFGQAGTSYGYTF. The chain joins TRBV7-9 to TRBJ1-2; the match to TRBD1 covers 7 bases. The CDR3 has 16 amino acids. Germline V gene data show CDR1 as SEHNR and CDR2 as FQNEAQ (reference sequence).

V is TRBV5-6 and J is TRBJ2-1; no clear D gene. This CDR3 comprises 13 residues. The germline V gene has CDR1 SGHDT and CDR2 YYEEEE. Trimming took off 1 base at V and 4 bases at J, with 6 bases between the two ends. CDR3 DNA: TGTGCCAGCAGCTTGCCCGGTTACAATGAGCAGTTCTTC. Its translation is CASSLPGYNEQFF.

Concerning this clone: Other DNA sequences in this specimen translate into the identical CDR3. CDR3 nucleotide sequence: TGTGCCAGCAGTTCCCGAGGGAGCAATCAGCCCCAGCATTTT. Encoded protein: CASSSRGSNQPQHF. This chain uses TRBV6-5 with TRBJ1-5; no clear D. The germline CDR1 and CDR2 sequences are MNHEY and SVGAGI. This CDR3 is 14 amino acids long. The germline V and J ends were trimmed by 4 bases and 1 base, with 8 bases remaining between them.

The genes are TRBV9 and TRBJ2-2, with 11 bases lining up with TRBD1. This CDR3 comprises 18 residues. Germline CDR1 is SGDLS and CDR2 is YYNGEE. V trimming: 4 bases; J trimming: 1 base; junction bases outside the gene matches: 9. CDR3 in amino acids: CASSPRTGGIRNTGELFF. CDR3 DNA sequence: TGTGCCAGCAGCCCCCGGACAGGGGGCATTAGGAACACCGGGGAGCTGTTTTTT.

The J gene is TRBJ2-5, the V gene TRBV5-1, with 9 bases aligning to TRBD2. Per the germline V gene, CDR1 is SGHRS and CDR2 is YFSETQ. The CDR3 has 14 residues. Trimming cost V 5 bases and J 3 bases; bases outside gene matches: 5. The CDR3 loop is CASRRLAEEETQYF. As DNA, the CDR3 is TGCGCCAGCAGAAGACTAGCGGAAGAAGAGACCCAGTACTTC.

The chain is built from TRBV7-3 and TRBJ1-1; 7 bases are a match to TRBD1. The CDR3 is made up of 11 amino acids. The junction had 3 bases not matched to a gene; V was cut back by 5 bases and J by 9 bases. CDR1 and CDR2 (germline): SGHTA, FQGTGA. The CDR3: CASSEGQQAFF. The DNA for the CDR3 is TGTGCCAGCAGCGAGGGACAGCAAGCTTTCTTT.

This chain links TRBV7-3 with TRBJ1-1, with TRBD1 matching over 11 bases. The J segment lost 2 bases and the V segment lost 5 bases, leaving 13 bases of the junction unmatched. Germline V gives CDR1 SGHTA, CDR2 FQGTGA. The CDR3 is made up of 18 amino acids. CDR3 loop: CASSLYPGTGGSNTEAFF. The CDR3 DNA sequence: TGTGCCAGCAGCCTATACCCCGGGACAGGGGGATCCAACACTGAAGCTTTCTTT.

The CDR3 here is CASSLGQVPDTQYF. DNA for the CDR3: TGTGCCAGCAGCCTGGGGCAGGTCCCAGATACGCAGTATTTT. The genes are TRBV11-3 and TRBJ2-3; possibly TRBD1 for D (5 bases). Germline V gene lookup returns CDR1 SGHNT and CDR2 YENEEA. V was clipped by 5 bases and J by 4 bases, with 13 bases between them. There are 14 residues in the CDR3.

CDR3 coding DNA: TGCAGCGTTGACGGGGGGAAGGGGGGCACTGAAGCTTTCTTT. The encoded protein is CSVDGGKGGTEAFF. The genes are TRBV29-1 and TRBJ1-1, with D possibly being TRBD1 (6 bases). Germline V CDR1 and CDR2: SQVTM, ANQGSEA. V shed 3 bases and J shed 4 bases, with 15 bases lying between them. The CDR3 contains 14 residues.